The 25 T cell receptor beta chains below were found in one sample sequenced in a study of low-dose radiotherapy and immunotherapy resistance in tumors. TRAV- and TRBV-specific primers, spanning alpha and beta chains, primed first-strand cDNA. The authors ran around 20 PCR cycles to amplify TCRs with a constant-region primer and V-primer adapter. TCRdb re-called the reads with MiXCR, one entry per CDR3 protein. The data show about 39,000 distinct CDR3 sequences, with less than 25% seen just once and about a tenth held by the top ten. Specified time point: after trial treatment. Treatment meaning: LDRT plus nivolumab, ipilimumab, low-dose cyclophosphamide and aspirin (RACIN trial). Sequencing was performed on PBMCs, taken after low-dose radiotherapy plus immunotherapy. These receptors were collected from a female donor with ovarian cancer.

This clonotype was recorded at least ten times. The V call is TRBV5-1, the J call TRBJ1-4; D gene uncertain. The CDR3 is 14 residues long. Between the trimmed V and J ends, which lost 2 bases and 3 bases, there was a span of 8 bases. From germline, CDR1 is SGHRS and CDR2 YFSETQ. DNA for the CDR3: TGCGCCAGCAGCTTAGGCGGGCCTAATGAAAAACTGTTTTTT. It encodes CASSLGGPNEKLFF.

This clonotype has ten or more counts. This chain joins TRBV12-3 or TRBV12-4 and TRBJ1-5; 7 nucleotides align to TRBD1. V shed 5 bases, J shed 4 bases, and the junction held 5 bases outside the gene matches. The CDR3 extends over 14 amino acids. CDR3 coding DNA: TGTGCCAGCAGTCCAGGGACAGCTAATCAGCCCCAGCATTTT. Translation: CASSPGTANQPQHF.

In this sample, this clonotype turned up many times. The chain employs TRBV27 and TRBJ2-7; D not resolved. V lost 3 bases and J lost 2, with 14 bases in between. This CDR3 contains 15 residues. Per germline, CDR1 MNHEY and CDR2 SMNVEV (reference sequence). CDR3 amino acids: CASSFGAKPPYEQYF. The CDR3 DNA reads TGTGCCAGCAGTTTTGGAGCGAAGCCCCCCTACGAGCAGTACTTC.

This clonotype was found many times. This sequence joins TRBV6-5 and TRBJ2-5; 7 bases are shared with TRBD2. The germline V gene encodes CDR1 MNHEY and CDR2 SVGAGI. The CDR3 sequence is 12 residues long. J gave up 7 bases and V 7 bases, and 6 bases lay outside the gene matches. The CDR3 coding sequence is TGTGCCAGCACTTCACCGGGGGGGACCCAGTACTTC. The encoded protein is CASTSPGGTQYF.

The chain has TRBV7-6 and TRBJ2-1; D remains ambiguous. Trimming cost V 5 bases and J 9 bases, with 14 bases left between them. Germline-derived CDR1 and CDR2 are SGHVS and FNYEAQ. The CDR3 consists of 13 residues. The CDR3 reads CASSRRTLGEQFF. Here the CDR3 DNA reads TGTGCCAGCAGCAGACGGACGTTGGGTGAGCAGTTCTTC.

As for this clonotype: A far larger clone is just one base off, so this is likely a read error. J is TRBJ2-1 and V is TRBV9; tentatively, D is TRBD1 or TRBD2 (5 bases each). Germline lookup yields CDR1 SGDLS and CDR2 YYNGEE. This CDR3 is 15 amino acids long. The CDR3 coding sequence is TGTGCCAGCAGCGGGAAGGGACCCTCCCACAATGAGCAGTTCTTC. Its protein product is CASSGKGPSHNEQFF.

This clonotype was detected only a few times. This may be a read error, as it is one base from a much larger clone. V is TRBV28 and J is TRBJ2-3; tentative D call: TRBD1 (6 bases). Between the trimmed V and J ends, which lost 10 bases and 4 bases, there was a span of 24 bases. The CDR3 loop spans 16 amino acids. Germline CDR1 is MDHEN and CDR2 is SYDVKM. The CDR3 DNA is TGTGCCAACAACCCGCGAACAGGGAGTACACCAGATACGCAGTATTTT. This translates into CANNPRTGSTPDTQYF.

Turning to this clonotype: With a far larger clone one base away, a read error is the likely cause. A read error is likely, as this CDR3 ends without the conserved phenylalanine or tryptophan. This sequence joins TRBV27 and TRBJ2-3; D might be TRBD2 (6 bases). Germline-derived CDR1 and CDR2 are MNHEY and SMNVEV (reference sequence). The CDR3 is 14 residues long. V lost 3 bases and J 4 bases, leaving 11 bases between the germline ends. CDR3: CASSFGGNADTQYS. For the CDR3, the DNA is TGTGCCAGCAGTTTCGGGGGTAACGCAGATACGCAGTATTCT.

This clonotype has a count of ten or more. DNA of the CDR3: TGTGCCAGCAGTCCTTGGGGGGGGAACACTGAAGCTTTCTTT. Translated, it gives CASSPWGGNTEAFF. This sequence joins TRBV12-3 or TRBV12-4 and TRBJ1-1; D perhaps matches TRBD1 (5 bases). CDR3 length equals 14 residues. The V end was cut by 5 bases, the J end by 1 base, with 11 bases between.

CDR3 nucleotide sequence: TGCAGCGTTATAGGGACTGAGAAAAACATTCAGTACTTC. This encodes CSVIGTEKNIQYF. The chain is built from TRBV29-1 and TRBJ2-4; perhaps TRBD2 as D (6 bases). Trimming cost V 5 bases and J 4 bases, with 12 bases left between them. The CDR3 is 13 residues long. Germline CDR1 reads SQVTM; CDR2 reads ANQGSEA.

This clonotype was found many times. This sequence joins TRBV6-6 and TRBJ1-2; TRBD1 aligns across 8 bases. J gave up 2 bases and V 6 bases, and 8 bases lay outside the gene matches. The CDR3 is made up of 15 amino acids. Germline-derived CDR1 and CDR2 are MNHNY and SVGAGI (reference sequence). The CDR3 is CASRTTGADNYGYTF. CDR3 in DNA: TGTGCCAGCAGGACGACAGGGGCAGACAACTATGGCTACACCTTC.

This clonotype was seen repeatedly, ten times or more. V gene TRBV14 combines with J gene TRBJ2-7; D unresolved. Looked up from germline, CDR1 is SGHDN and CDR2 is FVKESK. Trimming took 1 base from V and 3 from J, leaving 4 bases between them. The length of the CDR3 is 12 residues. The CDR3 protein is CASSQANYEQYF. Here the CDR3 DNA reads TGTGCCAGCAGCCAAGCTAACTACGAGCAGTACTTC. The variable domain in full, with the rest retrieved from reference TRBV14 and TRBJ2-7, is EAGVTQFPSHSVIEKGQTVTLRCDPISGHDNLYWYRRVMGKEIKFLLHFVKESKQDESGMPNNRFLAERTGGTYSTLKVQPAELEDSGVYFCASSQANYEQYFGPGTRLTVT.

Ten or more counts support this clonotype. The rearrangement uses TRBV20-1 and TRBJ2-1, with D perhaps TRBD1 (5 bases). CDR1 is DFQATT and CDR2 is SNEGSKA in the germline V gene (reference sequence). The CDR3 loop spans 13 amino acids. Between the trimmed V and J ends, which lost 6 bases and 4 bases, there was a span of 13 bases. In DNA, the CDR3 is TGCAGTGCCCAAACAGGTTATTACAATGAGCAGTTCTTC. Translated, it gives CSAQTGYYNEQFF.

By sample fraction, this clonotype is medium-sized. V is TRBV5-6 and J is TRBJ2-5, with TRBD2 as a possible D gene (7 bases). This CDR3 contains 15 residues. Germline loops: CDR1 SGHDT, CDR2 YYEEEE. Trimming removed 4 bases from V and 5 bases from J, with 18 bases in between. CDR3 nucleotide sequence: TGTGCCAGCAGCAGGGGGGGGGATGCTGTGGAGACCCAGTACTTC. Amino acids: CASSRGGDAVETQYF.

J is TRBJ2-7 and V is TRBV28, with 10 positions matching TRBD1. The CDR3 spans 14 residues. The germline gives CDR1 MDHEN, CDR2 SYDVKM. J lost 5 bases, V lost 6 bases, and 7 bases had no gene match. The CDR3 DNA reads as TGTGCCAGCAGCCTAGACAGGGGGCTTAACGAGCAGTACTTC. It yields the protein CASSLDRGLNEQYF.

This clonotype was detected many times. The rearrangement joins TRBV3-1 to TRBJ1-1; D call uncertain. V was cut by 3 bases and J by 4 bases, with 6 bases left in between. CDR1 LGHDT and CDR2 YNNKEL come from the germline V gene (reference sequence). The CDR3 contains 12 residues. The CDR3 sequence is CASSQGTTEAFF. The CDR3 DNA is TGTGCCAGCAGCCAGGGAACCACTGAAGCTTTCTTT.

This clonotype was observed many times. The CDR3 bases are TGTGCCAGCAGAACCAGACTAGCGGGGGAGGAAGAGACCCAGTACTTC. It specifies CASRTRLAGEEETQYF. The chain uses TRBV6-5 and TRBJ2-5, with TRBD2 identical over 12 bases. Germline CDR1 MNHEY, CDR2 SVGAGI. Trimming removed 6 bases from V and 3 bases from J; junction bases left unmatched: 8. This CDR3 comprises 16 residues.

This clonotype has at least ten counts. The rearrangement joins TRBV7-3 to TRBJ2-1; TRBD2 matches at 7 bases. Unmatched junction bases numbered 9, after V lost 4 bases and J lost 12 bases. The CDR3 length is 13 residues. Germline V gene sequence: CDR1 SGHTA, CDR2 FQGTGA. The CDR3 here is CASSSSSGKMQFF. CDR3 bases: TGTGCCAGCAGCTCCTCTAGCGGCAAAATGCAGTTCTTC. Together with reference TRBV7-3 and TRBJ2-1, the CDR3 gives the full variable domain: GAGVSQTPSNKVTEKGKYVELRCDPISGHTALYWYRQSLGQGPEFLIYFQGTGAADDSGLPNDRFFAVRPEGSVSTLKIQRTERGDSAVYLCASSSSSGKMQFFGPGTRLTVL.

This clonotype has only a few counts. The chain is built from TRBV5-1 and TRBJ1-1; D gene uncertain. Trimming removed 4 bases from V and 1 base from J, with 8 bases in between. CDR1 is SGHRS, CDR2 YFSETQ, per germline. The CDR3 loop spans 13 amino acids. The DNA for the CDR3 is TGCGCCAGCAGCCCCCCGTCGAACACTGAAGCTTTCTTT. This sequence encodes CASSPPSNTEAFF.

This clonotype was detected ten times or more. As DNA, the CDR3 is TGCGCCAGCAGCTTCCAGGGGGCAGGGAATGAGCAGTTCTTC. This encodes CASSFQGAGNEQFF. This sequence joins TRBV5-1 and TRBJ2-1, with 8 bases identical to TRBD1. V lost 2 bases and J lost 7; bases outside the gene matches: 5. There are 14 residues in the CDR3. The germline V gene encodes CDR1 SGHRS and CDR2 YFSETQ.

This clonotype showed up many times. The V call is TRBV3-1, the J call TRBJ1-3, with a possible D match to TRBD1 (6 bases). This CDR3 comprises 15 residues. Trimming left V 4 bases short and J 2 bases short, with 12 bases between. In germline, CDR1 is LGHDT, CDR2 YNNKEL (reference sequence). The CDR3 coding sequence is TGTGCCAGCAGCCCGGACAGCGCTCCTGGAAACACCATATATTTT. This codes for CASSPDSAPGNTIYF.

This clonotype was counted at least ten times. The J gene is TRBJ1-5, the V gene TRBV30, with D possibly being TRBD1 (5 bases). Trimming pared 1 base from V and 6 bases from J, leaving 22 bases between. The CDR3 contains 17 residues. The germline gives CDR1 GTSNPN, CDR2 SVGIG (reference sequence). CDR3 residues: CAWSGGRGNPRGQPQHF. In DNA, the CDR3 is TGTGCCTGGAGTGGCGGGCGGGGGAACCCTCGGGGTCAGCCCCAGCATTTT.

In its sample, this clonotype was seen many times. J is TRBJ2-6 and V is TRBV30; 10 nucleotides align to TRBD1. V lost 5 bases, J lost 3 bases, and 1 base stayed unmatched. The CDR3 consists of 14 residues. Germline values: CDR1 GTSNPN, CDR2 SVGIG (reference sequence). The CDR3 is CAWDRGLGANVLTF. In nucleotides, the CDR3 is TGTGCCTGGGACAGGGGGCTTGGGGCCAACGTCCTGACTTTC.

This clonotype has at least ten counts. The CDR3 DNA reads as TGCAGTGCTGACCGGGGGGAACTTAGCACAGATACGCAGTATTTT. The encoded protein is CSADRGELSTDTQYF. V usage is TRBV20-1 and J usage is TRBJ2-3; 7 bases match TRBD2. Germline assignment: CDR1 DFQATT and CDR2 SNEGSKA (reference sequence). The CDR3 length is 15 residues. V gave up 5 bases and J gave up 0 bases; unmatched junction bases: 8.

Many counts were recorded for this clonotype. The chain links TRBV29-1 to TRBJ1-2, with 8 bases matching TRBD1. J was trimmed by 3 bases and V by 6 bases; bases with no gene match: 6. Germline V gives CDR1 SQVTM, CDR2 ANQGSEA. The CDR3 covers 13 residues. The CDR3 reads CSVDRQGHYGYTF. The CDR3 nucleotides read TGCAGCGTAGACCGACAGGGGCACTATGGCTACACCTTC.